This passage covers 29 T cell receptor beta chains from one sample sequenced in a study of T cell changes during pregnancy in multiple sclerosis. This table comes from immunoSEQ multiplex PCR, and its TCRdb copy is limited to in-frame clones, with some not included. The repertoire holds some 28,000 clones, with 85% to 95% as singletons. The sample in question was CD8+ T cells from peripheral blood mononuclear cells, obtained before pregnancy. All receptors derive from a female donor with multiple sclerosis, enrolled in a pregnancy study.

The chain is built from TRBV28 and TRBJ1-1, with 9 bases aligning to TRBD1. Trimming removed 6 bases from V and 1 base from J; junction bases left unmatched: 9. Germline V CDR1 and CDR2: MDHEN, SYDVKM. CDR3 length equals 16 residues. The CDR3 region is CASSLDRGKGNTEAFF. DNA for the CDR3: TGTGCCAGCAGCTTAGACAGGGGGAAGGGGAACACTGAAGCTTTCTTT.

The chain employs TRBV30 and TRBJ1-2; 9 bases match TRBD1. The CDR3 is 15 amino acids. Germline lookup yields CDR1 GTSNPN and CDR2 SVGIG (reference sequence). V was clipped by 0 bases and J by 4 bases; unmatched bases: 6. The DNA of the CDR3 is TGTGCCTGGAGTGTGGTAGGGACAGGGTGCTATGGCTACACCTTC. Its translation is CAWSVVGTGCYGYTF.

The gene calls are TRBV28 and TRBJ2-7; tentatively, D is TRBD1 (6 bases). The germline V and J ends were trimmed by 6 bases and 1 base, with 13 bases remaining between them. Germline V gene lookup returns CDR1 MDHEN and CDR2 SYDVKM. The CDR3 is made up of 14 amino acids. The CDR3 DNA reads as TGTGCCAGCAGCCCCAGAACAGGGTCCTACGAGCAGTACTTC. Protein: CASSPRTGSYEQYF.

The genes are TRBV6-6 and TRBJ2-7, with a weak D call TRBD2 (7 bases). This CDR3 spans 14 amino acids. The V and J ends lost 2 bases and 2 bases respectively, with 10 bases between them. CDR1 and CDR2 from the germline V gene are MNHNY and SVGAGI (reference sequence). CDR3 DNA: TGTGCCAGCAGTTACGGGGAGGGGGCCTACGAGCAGTACTTC. As protein: CASSYGEGAYEQYF.

This clone showed up just a few times. The chain recombines TRBV25-1 with TRBJ2-3; 9 bases are shared with TRBD2. The J segment lost 0 bases and the V segment lost 4 bases, leaving 8 bases of the junction unmatched. CDR1 and CDR2 (germline): MGHDK, SYGVNS. The CDR3 has 17 amino acids. The CDR3 DNA sequence: TGTGCCAGCAGTGGCGCCACTAGCGGGCATAGCACAGATACGCAGTATTTT. As protein: CASSGATSGHSTDTQYF.

V and J are TRBV25-1 and TRBJ1-5; D perhaps matches TRBD1 (5 bases). V lost 8 bases, J lost 6 bases, and 17 bases lay in between. This CDR3 is 14 amino acids long. Looked up from germline, CDR1 is MGHDK and CDR2 is SYGVNS. The CDR3 loop is CASGTGGNIQPQHF. The CDR3 coding sequence is TGTGCCAGCGGGACGGGGGGGAATATTCAGCCCCAGCATTTT.

The table lists this clone with a count of one. This sequence joins TRBV7-9 and TRBJ2-1; 8 bases are shared with TRBD1. Germline CDR1 and CDR2: SEHNR and FQNEAQ (reference sequence). Trimming took 1 base from V and 9 from J; bases not matched to a gene: 5. CDR3 length: 14 residues. CDR3 loop: CASSLGTGNGEQFF. CDR3 coding DNA: TGTGCCAGCAGCTTAGGGACAGGGAACGGTGAGCAGTTCTTC.

The chain combines TRBV7-9 with TRBJ2-4, with D perhaps TRBD2 (6 bases). The CDR3 has 15 amino acids. The V end lost 6 bases, the J end lost 5 bases, and 17 bases lay between the germline ends. Germline CDR1 reads SEHNR; CDR2 reads FQNEAQ (reference sequence). The DNA of the CDR3 is TGTGCCAGCAGTCAGACGCGGGACTTACAAAACATTCAGTACTTC. Translating it yields CASSQTRDLQNIQYF.

This clone was found once. The chain employs TRBV7-9 and TRBJ2-5; 8 bases align to TRBD2. Germline values: CDR1 SEHNR, CDR2 FQNEAQ (reference sequence). V shed 2 bases and J 1 base; nucleotides not matched to a gene: 6. The CDR3 extends over 16 amino acids. CDR3 residues: CASSLIQRGSQETQYF. CDR3 coding DNA: TGTGCCAGCAGCTTAATCCAGCGGGGGAGCCAAGAGACCCAGTACTTC.

The rearrangement joins TRBV21-1 to TRBJ2-2; TRBD1 is taken as the D call from the table, unchecked against the DNA. TRBV21-1 is a documented pseudogene. There are 17 residues in the CDR3. The CDR3 bases are TGTGCCAGCAGCAAAGTGCCCGACAGGGGCTATACCGGGGAGCTGTTTTTT. The encoded protein is CASSKVPDRGYTGELFF.

The gene calls are TRBV4-3 and TRBJ2-3; a weak D match, TRBD1 (5 bases). CDR1 is LGHNA, CDR2 YSLEER, per germline. With 0 bases removed from V and 3 bases from J, the gap between germline ends came to 10 bases. The CDR3 is 15 residues long. This chain's CDR3 is CASSQDEKGTDTQYF. The CDR3 DNA reads as TGCGCCAGCAGCCAAGATGAGAAGGGGACAGATACGCAGTATTTT.

This clone rates as medium-sized. The chain links TRBV27 to TRBJ1-2; TRBD1 aligns across 7 bases. Germline V CDR1 and CDR2: MNHEY, SMNVEV (reference sequence). This CDR3 comprises 16 residues. V dropped 6 bases and J dropped 3; count of bases not matched to a gene: 13. Here the CDR3 DNA reads TGTGCCAGCAGCCCCGCAGGAGGGGGCAGCCACTATGGCTACACCTTC. The encoded protein is CASSPAGGGSHYGYTF.

The rearrangement uses TRBV4-1 and TRBJ2-2, with TRBD1 as a possible D gene (6 bases). CDR3 length: 16 amino acids. Germline assignment: CDR1 MGHRA and CDR2 YSYEKL. V was shortened by 0 bases and J by 2 bases, with 10 bases between the two germline ends. The CDR3 loop is CASSQESQGNTGELFF. For the CDR3, the DNA is TGCGCCAGCAGCCAAGAATCACAGGGAAACACCGGGGAGCTGTTTTTT.

This chain connects TRBV27 to TRBJ2-1, with D hard to call. Germline loops: CDR1 MNHEY, CDR2 SMNVEV (reference sequence). This CDR3 has 14 amino acids. V lost 1 base and J lost 4, with 8 bases in between. CDR3 bases: TGTGCCAGCAGTTTATGGGCTGGGTACAATGAGCAGTTCTTC. Translating gives CASSLWAGYNEQFF.

The gene calls are TRBV27 and TRBJ1-1; 8 bases match TRBD1. V was pared by 7 bases and J by 2 bases, with 12 bases of the junction left unmatched. CDR3 length: 16 amino acids. CDR1 and CDR2 from the germline V gene are MNHEY and SMNVEV (reference sequence). The CDR3 region has the DNA TGTGCCAGCAAGAAAGGACAGGGTTGGGGAAACACTGAAGCTTTCTTT. Its protein product is CASKKGQGWGNTEAFF.

The chain uses TRBV28 and TRBJ2-3, with 7 bases that match TRBD2. Per germline, CDR1 MDHEN and CDR2 SYDVKM. V lost 7 bases to trimming and J lost 2 bases; unmatched junction nucleotides: 12. There are 16 residues in the CDR3. Here the CDR3 DNA reads TGTGCCAGCATGTATATGGGGCGGGAGAACACAGATACGCAGTATTTT. It codes for CASMYMGRENTDTQYF.

The chain joins TRBV27 to TRBJ1-5, with no clear D. Trimming took 7 bases from V and 1 from J, leaving 14 bases between them. Germline-derived CDR1 and CDR2 are MNHEY and SMNVEV (reference sequence). The CDR3 has 15 residues. The CDR3 coding sequence is TGTGCCAGCACAAACTCCACGGGAAGCAATCAGCCCCAGCATTTT. It specifies CASTNSTGSNQPQHF.

The V call is TRBV30, the J call TRBJ2-2; 8 nucleotides line up with TRBD2. The CDR3 runs 16 residues. With V trimmed by 3 bases and J by 2 bases, 8 bases remained unmatched. The germline V gene has CDR1 GTSNPN and CDR2 SVGIG (reference sequence). CDR3 protein: CAWRPTSGVNTGELFF. CDR3 nucleotides: TGTGCCTGGAGGCCCACTAGCGGAGTAAACACCGGGGAGCTGTTTTTT.

This chain links TRBV7-9 with TRBJ2-1; 8 bases agree with TRBD1. Germline lookup yields CDR1 SEHNR and CDR2 FQNEAQ (reference sequence). CDR3 length: 13 residues. V lost 6 bases and J lost 8; bases outside the gene matches: 6. The DNA for the CDR3 is TGTGCCAGCAGAGGACAGGGTGTGTATGAGCAGTTCTTC. It specifies CASRGQGVYEQFF.

The CDR3 DNA is TGTGCCAGCAGCCCCCGGACTAGCGGAATAAATGAGCAGTTCTTC. Its translation is CASSPRTSGINEQFF. The chain couples TRBV4-2 to TRBJ2-1; 10 bases align to TRBD2. The CDR3 length is 15 residues. Per germline, CDR1 LGHNA and CDR2 YNFKEQ. With V trimmed by 4 bases and J by 7 bases, 7 bases remained unmatched.

This chain uses TRBV19 with TRBJ1-5; TRBD1 matches at 9 bases. Losses at the gene ends were 2 bases for V and 5 bases for J; bases not matched to a gene: 7. CDR1 and CDR2 (germline): LNHDA, SQIVND (reference sequence). This CDR3 is 16 amino acids long. For the CDR3, the DNA is TGTGCCAGTAGTATATTAACAGGGGGCTGGGATCAGCCCCAGCATTTT. Protein sequence: CASSILTGGWDQPQHF.

V usage is TRBV12-5 and J usage is TRBJ1-2; TRBD1 agrees at 7 bases. The CDR3 runs to 14 residues. Trimming removed 3 bases from V and 8 bases from J; junction bases left unmatched: 9. The V gene's germline CDR1 is LGHNT and CDR2 FRNRAP. The CDR3 DNA sequence: TGTGCTAGTGGTTTCGACACAGGGGCAAAGGGCTACACCTTC. Its translation is CASGFDTGAKGYTF.

Here the CDR3 reads CASSELAGGPVNEQFF. DNA of the CDR3: TGTGCCAGCAGCGAACTAGCGGGAGGGCCTGTTAATGAGCAGTTCTTC. V and J are TRBV2 and TRBJ2-1, with 13 bases matching TRBD2. Germline V gene sequence: CDR1 SNHLY, CDR2 FYNNEI. Germline trimming cut 6 bases from V and 7 bases from J; bases unmatched to any gene: 9. The CDR3 runs to 16 residues.

The gene calls are TRBV7-2 and TRBJ2-3; 7 bases match TRBD2. Germline V gives CDR1 SGHTA, CDR2 FQGNSA. The CDR3 has 15 amino acids. The J segment lost 0 bases and the V segment lost 7 bases, leaving 7 bases of the junction unmatched. CDR3 sequence reads: CASTQGRDSTDTQYF. The CDR3 DNA follows: TGTGCCAGCACCCAAGGGAGGGATAGCACAGATACGCAGTATTTT.

In its sample, this clone was seen a few times. This chain connects TRBV4-2 to TRBJ1-5, with TRBD1 matching over 7 bases. The CDR3 runs 17 residues. Germline loops: CDR1 LGHNA, CDR2 YNFKEQ. Trimming at V came to 0 bases and at J to 3 bases, leaving 8 bases not matched to a gene. CDR3 DNA: TGTGCCAGCAGCCAAGATTTAACGGACAGGCCCAATCAGCCCCAGCATTTT. Amino acid sequence: CASSQDLTDRPNQPQHF.

The CDR3 loop is CASLPAGRIYEQYF. CDR3 coding DNA: TGTGCCAGCCTCCCGGCGGGCAGGATCTACGAGCAGTACTTC. J is TRBJ2-7 and V is TRBV28; the D gene is possibly TRBD2 (5 bases). The CDR3 length is 14 residues. With 8 bases removed from V and 3 bases from J, the gap between germline ends came to 17 bases. The germline CDR1 and CDR2 sequences are MDHEN and SYDVKM.

The V gene is TRBV19, the J gene TRBJ2-1, with D maybe TRBD2 (6 bases). The length of the CDR3 is 12 residues. Trimming removed 4 bases at V and 10 bases at J, with 11 bases between. Looked up from germline, CDR1 is LNHDA and CDR2 is SQIVND (reference sequence). The CDR3 coding sequence is TGTGCCAGTAGTAAAGTAGCGGCAGAGCAGTTCTTC. Amino acids: CASSKVAAEQFF.

This chain uses TRBV28 with TRBJ2-1; D not certain. From germline, CDR1 is MDHEN and CDR2 SYDVKM. The CDR3 extends over 19 amino acids. Trimming cost V 1 base and J 0 bases, with 19 bases left between them. In nucleotides, the CDR3 is TGTGCCAGCAGTTTATCATCAGGCATAGGTTCGAGCTCCTACAATGAGCAGTTCTTC. Protein product: CASSLSSGIGSSSYNEQFF.

The chain recombines TRBV6-6 with TRBJ2-7, with 9 bases that match TRBD2. Per germline, CDR1 MNHNY and CDR2 SVGAGI (reference sequence). V shed 2 bases, J shed 5 bases, and the junction held 4 bases outside the gene matches. The CDR3 runs 14 residues. CDR3 protein: CASSYEPSGDEQYF. CDR3 bases: TGTGCCAGCAGTTACGAGCCTAGCGGGGACGAGCAGTACTTC.